The 21 T cell receptor beta chains below all came from one sample that was sequenced in a study of CD8 T cells in Susac syndrome (dated by TCRdb to the late 2010s). Library prep was done by the immunoSEQ multiplex PCR assay. RNA was extracted with the RNeasy kit and about 0.45 to 1 ug was reverse transcribed using random hexamers. The public reads were run again by TCRdb, first through fastp at Q25 and then through MiXCR, and only productive beta chains were kept. Each entry merges the rows of one CDR3 protein and shows their most common DNA and genes. The sample has about 120,000 distinct CDR3 sequences on record, about 90% of them singletons. Approximately 0.13% of the sample belongs to the ten largest clones. Sequenced: CD8+ T cells from PBMCs. Receptor source: a human donor in good health.

This chain uses TRBV7-9 with TRBJ2-7; a possible D gene is TRBD2 (6 bases). This CDR3 comprises 14 residues. Trimming removed 5 bases from V and 1 base from J, with 12 bases in between. Germline-derived CDR1 and CDR2 are SEHNR and FQNEAQ (reference sequence). The DNA of the CDR3 is TGTGCCAGCAGCGGCGGGACGCCGTCCTACGAGCAGTACTTC. Encoded protein: CASSGGTPSYEQYF.

The CDR3 region is CSVGRRAGASTDTQYF. The CDR3, as DNA: TGCAGCGTTGGCCGTCGGGCGGGCGCCAGCACAGATACGCAGTATTTT. V usage is TRBV29-1 and J usage is TRBJ2-3; a weak D match, TRBD2 (5 bases). Germline-derived CDR1 and CDR2 are SQVTM and ANQGSEA. The CDR3 is 16 amino acids. Trimming left V 4 bases short and J 0 bases short, with 17 bases between.

The rearrangement uses TRBV7-9 and TRBJ1-6; perhaps TRBD1 as D (5 bases). The CDR3 runs to 17 residues. V gave up 2 bases and J gave up 2 bases, with 13 bases separating them. From germline, CDR1 is SEHNR and CDR2 FQNEAQ (reference sequence). DNA of the CDR3: TGTGCCAGCAGCTTACGGGGGGGAAGCGCCTATAATTCACCCCTCCACTTT. Encoded protein: CASSLRGGSAYNSPLHF.

This chain connects TRBV19 to TRBJ1-5; weak D call: TRBD1 (5 bases). Trimming pared 1 base from V and 0 bases from J, leaving 13 bases between. This CDR3 spans 17 amino acids. Germline loops: CDR1 LNHDA, CDR2 SQIVND (reference sequence). In DNA form, the CDR3 reads TGTGCCAGTAGTATAGGGGGCAGATCTCTTAGCAATCAGCCCCAGCATTTT. Translated: CASSIGGRSLSNQPQHF.

The chain is built from TRBV19 and TRBJ1-4; 7 bases align to TRBD1. Unmatched junction bases numbered 6, after V lost 4 bases and J lost 4 bases. The CDR3 spans 15 residues. From germline, CDR1 is LNHDA and CDR2 SQIVND (reference sequence). CDR3 nucleotide sequence: TGTGCCAGTAGTACGCGGGGACAGAATAATGAAAAACTGTTTTTT. Amino acid sequence: CASSTRGQNNEKLFF.

The chain carries TRBV27 and TRBJ2-7; 9 positions match TRBD2. V trimming: 3 bases; J trimming: 5 bases; junction bases outside the gene matches: 2. The germline CDR1 and CDR2 sequences are MNHEY and SMNVEV (reference sequence). The CDR3 totals 13 residues. CDR3 bases: TGTGCCAGCAGTTTGCGGGGGGGAGACGAGCAGTACTTC. This gives the protein CASSLRGGDEQYF.

This clonotype appeared a few times. The rearrangement links TRBV7-3 to TRBJ2-1; TRBD2 aligns across 16 bases. Unmatched junction bases numbered 15, after V lost 8 bases and J lost 8 bases. Germline CDR1 and CDR2: SGHTA and FQGTGA. This CDR3 has 18 amino acids. The CDR3 DNA reads as TGTGCCAGCGATGGCGGGACTAGCGGGAGGGCCAAGGTCCATGAGCAGTTCTTC. Translated: CASDGGTSGRAKVHEQFF. Together with reference TRBV7-3 and TRBJ2-1, the CDR3 gives the full variable domain: GAGVSQTPSNKVTEKGKYVELRCDPISGHTALYWYRQSLGQGPEFLIYFQGTGAADDSGLPNDRFFAVRPEGSVSTLKIQRTERGDSAVYLCASDGGTSGRAKVHEQFFGPGTRLTVL.

This clonotype was found a few times. V and J are TRBV5-4 and TRBJ2-5, with TRBD2 as a possible D gene (5 bases). This CDR3 contains 15 residues. Deletions cut 3 bases from V and 5 bases from J, with 17 bases between. The germline V gene has CDR1 SGHNT and CDR2 YYREEE (reference sequence). The CDR3 coding sequence is TGTGCCAGCAGCTGGAGGCGAGAGTTTGAGGAGACCCAGTACTTC. Amino acid sequence: CASSWRREFEETQYF. The full variable domain, in which reference TRBV5-4 and TRBJ2-5 provide the parts outside the CDR3, is ETGVTQSPTHLIKTRGQQVTLRCSSQSGHNTVSWYQQALGQGPQFIFQYYREEENGRGNFPPRFSGLQFPNYSSELNVNALELDDSALYLCASSWRREFEETQYFGPGTRLLVL.

This rearrangement joins TRBV14 to TRBJ2-1; D gene unclear. V lost 4 bases, J lost 0 bases, and 10 bases lay in between. This CDR3 comprises 15 residues. Germline V gene lookup returns CDR1 SGHDN and CDR2 FVKESK. The DNA for the CDR3 is TGTGCCAGCAGCCCTATACTGAGCTCCTACAATGAGCAGTTCTTC. Protein product: CASSPILSSYNEQFF.

The V gene is TRBV7-3, the J gene TRBJ2-2; no firm D call. This CDR3 has 12 amino acids. V was pared by 1 base and J by 7 bases, with 4 bases between. Germline V gene sequence: CDR1 SGHTA, CDR2 FQGTGA. In nucleotides, the CDR3 is TGTGCCAGCAGCTTAAGGGTCGGGGAGCTGTTTTTT. As protein: CASSLRVGELFF.

This clonotype was observed a single time. The chain couples TRBV6-6 to TRBJ2-2; D is possibly TRBD2 (5 bases). This CDR3 contains 14 residues. The germline V gene has CDR1 MNHNY and CDR2 SVGAGI (reference sequence). V was clipped by 8 bases and J by 6 bases, with 16 bases between them. The CDR3 loop is CASGSAWESGELFF. The CDR3 coding sequence is TGTGCCAGCGGGAGTGCCTGGGAGTCCGGGGAGCTGTTTTTT.

The V and J genes are TRBV3-1 and TRBJ2-2; D may be TRBD2 (5 bases). Deletions cut 0 bases from V and 4 bases from J, with 12 bases between. The CDR3 is made up of 16 amino acids. Germline V gene sequence: CDR1 LGHDT, CDR2 YNNKEL (reference sequence). CDR3 nucleotides: TGTGCCAGCAGCCAAGATCTACTTGGGAGCACCGGGGAGCTGTTTTTT. As protein: CASSQDLLGSTGELFF. Full variable domain (rest looked up from reference TRBV3-1 and TRBJ2-2): DTAVSQTPKYLVTQMGNDKSIKCEQNLGHDTMYWYKQDSKKFLKIMFSYNNKELIINETVPNRFSPKSPDKAHLNLHINSLELGDSAVYFCASSQDLLGSTGELFFGEGSRLTVL.

This clonotype was seen only once. This chain uses TRBV14 with TRBJ1-1; D not certain. Deletions cut 3 bases from V and 8 bases from J, with 16 bases between. This CDR3 contains 14 residues. Germline V lookup: CDR1 SGHDN, CDR2 FVKESK. For the CDR3, the DNA is TGTGCCAGCAGCCAGAGGACTCGCTCAGCGGAAGCTTTCTTT. It encodes CASSQRTRSAEAFF. The full variable domain, its missing parts supplied by reference TRBV14 and TRBJ1-1, is EAGVTQFPSHSVIEKGQTVTLRCDPISGHDNLYWYRRVMGKEIKFLLHFVKESKQDESGMPNNRFLAERTGGTYSTLKVQPAELEDSGVYFCASSQRTRSAEAFFGQGTRLTVV.

The chain recombines TRBV7-2 with TRBJ1-5; no clear D. The CDR3 loop spans 14 amino acids. V lost 3 bases and J 5 bases, leaving 11 bases between the germline ends. In germline, CDR1 is SGHTA, CDR2 FQGNSA. The CDR3 DNA reads TGTGCCAGCAGCTTTATGGGGTTGGATCAGCCCCAGCATTTT. Translation: CASSFMGLDQPQHF.

The rearrangement joins TRBV12-3 or TRBV12-4 to TRBJ2-3; D is perhaps TRBD2 (6 bases). Trimming took 4 bases from V and 4 from J, leaving 12 bases between them. This CDR3 has 14 residues. CDR3 bases: TGTGCCAGCAGTTGGGCCGGGGGTCCAGATACGCAGTATTTT. This encodes CASSWAGGPDTQYF.

The V gene is TRBV29-1, the J gene TRBJ2-3, with D perhaps TRBD1 or TRBD2 (5 bases each). The ends were cut back, 6 bases at V and 6 bases at J, with 16 bases in the middle. Per the germline V gene, CDR1 is SQVTM and CDR2 is ANQGSEA. The CDR3 is 13 residues long. CDR3 sequence (DNA): TGCAGCGTCCCCGGGGCCCTAGAGGATACGCAGTATTTT. The encoded protein is CSVPGALEDTQYF.

The chain carries TRBV20-1 and TRBJ1-1; 8 bases match TRBD1. V shed 3 bases, J shed 2 bases, and the junction held 5 bases outside the gene matches. This CDR3 region has 14 residues. Germline V lookup: CDR1 DFQATT, CDR2 SNEGSKA (reference sequence). CDR3 sequence reads: CSARQGARNTEAFF. CDR3 DNA sequence: TGCAGTGCTAGGCAGGGGGCCAGAAACACTGAAGCTTTCTTT.

This clonotype has a single count. The chain is built from TRBV6-1 and TRBJ1-1, with D possibly TRBD1 on 6 matching bases. The V end was cut by 0 bases, the J end by 1 base, with 9 bases between. The CDR3 covers 15 residues. Per the germline V gene, CDR1 is MNHNS and CDR2 is SASEGT. Here the CDR3 reads CASSEATGTNTEAFF. The CDR3 region has the DNA TGTGCCAGCAGTGAAGCCACAGGGACGAACACTGAAGCTTTCTTT.

This clonotype was observed a handful of times. The rearrangement links TRBV30 to TRBJ2-7, with a tentative D call TRBD1 (6 bases). The CDR3 runs 14 residues. Trimming left V 2 bases short and J 4 bases short, with 15 bases between. CDR1 GTSNPN and CDR2 SVGIG come from the germline V gene (reference sequence). In nucleotides, the CDR3 is TGTGCCTGGAGTTACGGGACATTGGGGTACGAGCAGTACTTC. This gives the protein CAWSYGTLGYEQYF.

CDR3 sequence: CASSIDRDGYGYTF. The DNA for the CDR3 is TGCGCCAGCAGCATCGACAGGGATGGATATGGCTACACCTTC. The chain employs TRBV4-3 and TRBJ1-2, with 7 bases that match TRBD1. Germline assignment: CDR1 LGHNA and CDR2 YSLEER. Unmatched junction bases numbered 8, after V lost 5 bases and J lost 5 bases. CDR3 size: 14 residues.

CDR3 nucleotides: TGTGCCAGTAGTCGCAGGGACAGAAAGAACACTGAAGCTTTCTTT. Translated, it gives CASSRRDRKNTEAFF. The genes are TRBV19 and TRBJ1-1; 7 positions match TRBD1. J lost 1 base, V lost 5 bases, and 7 bases had no gene match. The CDR3 consists of 15 residues. Germline V gene sequence: CDR1 LNHDA, CDR2 SQIVND (reference sequence).